The 18 T cell receptor beta chains in this list originate from one sample, sequenced in a study of T cell responses to AZD1222 COVID-19 vaccine. The table came from immunoSEQ multiplex PCR; TCRdb's copy has only in-frame clones and leaves some out. Of some 87,000 clones in the sample, 75% to 90% were seen once. Sequencing used peripheral blood, obtained on day 0 of AZD1222 vaccination. These receptors were obtained from an adult in good health.

The chain is built from TRBV15 and TRBJ1-5; D gene ambiguous. This CDR3 spans 15 amino acids. Germline V gene data show CDR1 as LNHNV and CDR2 as YYDKDF (reference sequence). V was shortened by 0 bases and J by 4 bases, with 10 bases between the two germline ends. CDR3 protein: CATSREAQTNQPQHF. Here the CDR3 DNA reads TGTGCCACCAGCAGAGAAGCGCAGACGAATCAGCCCCAGCATTTT.

This clone was seen a single time. The rearrangement uses TRBV15 and TRBJ2-5, with D perhaps matching TRBD1 or TRBD2 (5 bases each). This CDR3 is 15 amino acids long. V shed 5 bases and J shed 4 bases, with 17 bases lying between them. The germline V gene has CDR1 LNHNV and CDR2 YYDKDF (reference sequence). The CDR3 sequence: CATSATGPSGETQYF. The CDR3 region has the DNA TGTGCCACCAGCGCCACGGGACCGAGTGGAGAGACCCAGTACTTC.

This chain joins TRBV5-1 and TRBJ1-2; D gene ambiguous. The V gene's germline CDR1 is SGHRS and CDR2 YFSETQ. V lost 0 bases and J 9 bases, leaving 12 bases between the germline ends. This CDR3 is built from 13 residues. Here the CDR3 DNA reads TGCGCCAGCAGCTTGGAGGGAAGGTTGAGCTACACCTTC. It encodes CASSLEGRLSYTF.

The V call is TRBV3-1 (or the pseudogene TRBV3-2), the J call TRBJ1-4; no definite D call. V lost 3 bases and J 8 bases, leaving 16 bases between the germline ends. Germline V gene sequence: CDR1 LGHDT, CDR2 YNNKEL (reference sequence). This CDR3 is 15 amino acids long. CDR3 coding DNA: TGTGCCAGCAGCCATTCGAACCGGCCTACGGAAAAACTGTTTTTT. Translation: CASSHSNRPTEKLFF.

The chain carries TRBV6-1 and TRBJ1-3; D is possibly TRBD1 (5 bases). The CDR3 runs to 14 residues. With 3 bases removed from V and 3 bases from J, the gap between germline ends came to 9 bases. Germline assignment: CDR1 MNHNS and CDR2 SASEGT. The CDR3 protein is CASSDRAYGNTIYF. Here the CDR3 DNA reads TGTGCCAGCAGTGACAGGGCCTATGGAAACACCATATATTTT.

The genes are TRBV11-2 and TRBJ2-7, with no clear D. Germline values: CDR1 SGHAT, CDR2 FQNNGV. The CDR3 has 13 amino acids. Trimming removed 3 bases at V and 2 bases at J, with 8 bases between. This CDR3 reads CASSFSAPYEQYF. The CDR3 DNA follows: TGTGCCAGCAGCTTCTCAGCCCCCTACGAGCAGTACTTC.

The CDR3 DNA reads as TGCGCCAGCAGCCAAGGACAGTGGGCCGCGAACACCGGGGAGCTGTTTTTT. Translated: CASSQGQWAANTGELFF. The V gene is TRBV4-3, the J gene TRBJ2-2, with a weak D call TRBD1 (5 bases). Germline V gives CDR1 LGHNA, CDR2 YSLEER. CDR3 size: 17 residues. V was trimmed by 1 base and J by 0 bases, leaving 12 bases between them.

The gene calls are TRBV11-2 and TRBJ1-3; the D gene is possibly TRBD1 (6 bases). Germline V gives CDR1 SGHAT, CDR2 FQNNGV. CDR3 length: 16 amino acids. Between the trimmed V and J ends, which lost 1 base and 4 bases, there was a span of 14 bases. CDR3 nucleotide sequence: TGTGCCAGCAGCTTAGGGAACGCAGGGGCAGGAAACACCATATATTTT. Its translation: CASSLGNAGAGNTIYF.

This clone was detected only once. V and J are TRBV7-8 and TRBJ1-4; D is unresolved. The CDR3 sequence is 14 residues long. Germline V gene lookup returns CDR1 SGHVS and CDR2 FQNEAQ. Trimming shortened V by 0 bases and J by 5 bases, and 7 bases separated the two germline ends. The CDR3 region has the DNA TGTGCCAGCAGCTTAGCCCCAGCAAATGAAAAACTGTTTTTT. This sequence encodes CASSLAPANEKLFF.

The V call is TRBV19, the J call TRBJ1-1; D is unclear. V was pared by 5 bases and J by 5 bases, with 6 bases between. The CDR3 runs to 11 residues. Per germline, CDR1 LNHDA and CDR2 SQIVND (reference sequence). The CDR3 loop is CASSLATEAFF. The CDR3 bases are TGTGCCAGTAGTCTCGCGACTGAAGCTTTCTTT.

V is TRBV10-2 and J is TRBJ2-1; TRBD2 matches at 10 bases. Germline assignment: CDR1 WSHSY and CDR2 SAAADI. Trimming removed 2 bases from V and 5 bases from J; junction bases left unmatched: 6. The CDR3 consists of 16 residues. The CDR3 sequence: CASSEPGLARNNEQFF. CDR3 nucleotide sequence: TGCGCCAGCAGTGAGCCGGGACTAGCGAGAAACAATGAGCAGTTCTTC.

The rearrangement joins TRBV5-1 to TRBJ1-2, with 8 nucleotides matching TRBD1. Per germline, CDR1 SGHRS and CDR2 YFSETQ. Trimming cost V 0 bases and J 3 bases; bases outside gene matches: 10. The CDR3 contains 17 residues. The CDR3 nucleotides read TGCGCCAGCAGCTTGGACCCAGGACAGGGTGTAGACTATGGCTACACCTTC. This gives the protein CASSLDPGQGVDYGYTF.

V and J are TRBV9 and TRBJ2-7, with 12 bases matching TRBD1. V lost 3 bases, J lost 3 bases, and 16 bases stayed unmatched. The CDR3 is 19 residues long. Germline CDR1 and CDR2: SGDLS and YYNGEE. This chain's CDR3 is CASSEGRGTGGLRLYEQYF. CDR3 in DNA: TGTGCCAGCAGCGAGGGTCGCGGGACAGGGGGCTTACGCCTCTACGAGCAGTACTTC.

The CDR3, as DNA: TGTGCCAGCAGCTTAGCCCTAGCCCAGAACACCATATATTTT. Its translation is CASSLALAQNTIYF. The chain combines TRBV7-2 with TRBJ1-3; D gene unclear. The germline CDR1 and CDR2 sequences are SGHTA and FQGNSA. The CDR3 consists of 14 residues. Trimming removed 0 bases at V and 7 bases at J, with 10 bases between. Variable domain in full (rest from reference TRBV7-2 and TRBJ1-3): GAGVSQSPSNKVTEKGKDVELRCDPISGHTALYWYRQSLGQGLEFLIYFQGNSAPDKSGLPSDRFSAERTGGSVSTLTIQRTQQEDSAVYLCASSLALAQNTIYFGEGSWLTVV.

The chain couples TRBV3-1 (or the pseudogene TRBV3-2) to TRBJ1-6; D perhaps matches TRBD1 (5 bases). The CDR3 length is 17 residues. The V and J ends lost 4 bases and 3 bases respectively, with 16 bases between them. The germline gives CDR1 LGHDT, CDR2 YNNKEL (reference sequence). The CDR3 nucleotides read TGTGCCAGCAGCCCAAGAGGGGCACAGTACTATAATTCACCCCTCCACTTT. Protein: CASSPRGAQYYNSPLHF.

The CDR3 sequence is CASSSSGPPAYNEQFF. DNA of the CDR3: TGTGCCAGCAGCTCGTCCGGCCCGCCTGCCTACAATGAGCAGTTCTTC. The V and J genes are TRBV5-4 and TRBJ2-1; D gene uncertain. The CDR3 is 16 amino acids. Deletions cut 3 bases from V and 2 bases from J, with 15 bases between. From germline, CDR1 is SGHNT and CDR2 YYREEE (reference sequence).

The rearrangement joins TRBV7-7 to TRBJ2-1; tentatively, D is TRBD1 (6 bases). From germline, CDR1 is SSHAT and CDR2 FNYEAQ (reference sequence). V shed 5 bases and J shed 10 bases, with 15 bases lying between them. The CDR3 loop spans 13 amino acids. The CDR3 reads CASSANHQGEQFF. CDR3 nucleotides: TGTGCCAGCAGCGCCAACCACCAGGGGGAGCAGTTCTTC.

This chain joins TRBV7-2 and TRBJ1-2; D gene unclear. This CDR3 is 14 amino acids long. Trimming cost V 5 bases and J 2 bases, with 12 bases left between them. In germline, CDR1 is SGHTA, CDR2 FQGNSA. The CDR3 DNA sequence: TGTGCCAGCAGCCCAGAGGGAGGAAACTATGGCTACACCTTC. This encodes CASSPEGGNYGYTF.